These 2 T cell receptor beta chains were sequenced from one sample in a study of control samples from healthy donors and cancer patients. The protocol was immunoSEQ multiplex PCR, while the TCRdb copy is restricted to in-frame clones and leaves out a portion. The sample yields about 86,000 clones, 85% to 90% seen once. The sequenced sample consisted of PBMCs. The receptors were sampled from a woman between 50 and 59 years old with colorectal cancer.

V and J are TRBV6-5 and TRBJ2-5, with unresolved D. The CDR3 extends over 14 amino acids. V was clipped by 0 bases and J by 5 bases, with 10 bases between them. Germline lookup yields CDR1 MNHEY and CDR2 SVGAGI. The CDR3 DNA follows: TGTGCCAGCAGTTACTCGGTAGCAGTGGAGACCCAGTACTTC. Its translation: CASSYSVAVETQYF.

CDR3 DNA: TGTGCCAGCAGCCACGCCGGAGGAGGCAACGGGGAGCTGTTTTTT. Translated, it gives CASSHAGGGNGELFF. V gene TRBV3-1 (or the pseudogene TRBV3-2) combines with J gene TRBJ2-2; a weak D match, TRBD2 (5 bases). Trimming removed 3 bases from V and 7 bases from J, with 15 bases in between. Germline V CDR1 and CDR2: LGHDT, YNNKEL (reference sequence). There are 15 residues in the CDR3.